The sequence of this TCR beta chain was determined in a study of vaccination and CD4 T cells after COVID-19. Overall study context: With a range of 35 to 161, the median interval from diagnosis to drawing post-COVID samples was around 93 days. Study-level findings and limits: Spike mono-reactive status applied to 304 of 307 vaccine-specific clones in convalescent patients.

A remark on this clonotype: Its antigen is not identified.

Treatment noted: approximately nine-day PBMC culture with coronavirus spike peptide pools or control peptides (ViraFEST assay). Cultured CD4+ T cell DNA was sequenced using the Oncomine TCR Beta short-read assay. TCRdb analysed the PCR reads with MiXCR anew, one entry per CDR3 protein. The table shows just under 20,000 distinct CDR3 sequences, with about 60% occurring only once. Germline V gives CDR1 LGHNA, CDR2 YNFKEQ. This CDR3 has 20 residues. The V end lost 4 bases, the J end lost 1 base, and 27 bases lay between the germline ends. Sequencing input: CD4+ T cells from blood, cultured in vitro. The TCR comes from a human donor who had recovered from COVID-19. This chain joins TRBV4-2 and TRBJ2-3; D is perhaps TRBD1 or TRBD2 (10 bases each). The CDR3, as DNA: TGTGCCAGCAGCCTTGACAGGGGGCGGCTAGCGGGAGCCCGCACAGATACGCAGTATTTT. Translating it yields CASSLDRGRLAGARTDTQYF.